These T cell receptor beta chains were read from a single sample in a study of memory CD4+ T cells and cytomegalovirus serostatus. Repertoires were generated with immunoSEQ multiplex PCR, while TCRdb's copy carries only in-frame clones and drops some. The sample holds about 92,000 clones; 80% are singletons and the top ten take around 3.6%. Sequencing input: memory CD4+ T cells from blood. The receptors stem from an adult in good health and CMV-seropositive. Both conserved end residues are part of each CDR3. Each record gives: clone size, V gene, J gene, D gene, CDR3 DNA, CDR3 protein. A D gene is named only where the DNA matches it firmly. The size of a clone is reported for some rows only, either as once, few or many, or as a class for expanded clones.

.	TRBV7-2	TRBJ2-2	.	TGTGCCAGCAGCCCAAGATGGCGGGCCACCGGGGAGCTGTTTTTT	CASSPRWRATGELFF
.	TRBV6-5	TRBJ2-7	TRBD1	TGTGCCAGCAGTTTCGACAGGGGGGGCTACGAGCAGTACTTC	CASSFDRGGYEQYF
.	TRBV5-1	TRBJ2-3	TRBD2	TGCGCCAGCAGCTGGACTAGCGGTCCGGATACGCAGTATTTT	CASSWTSGPDTQYF
few	TRBV28	TRBJ1-1	.	TGTGCCAGCAGTTTTGGTCTGGGGCGGGACACTGAAGCTTTCTTT	CASSFGLGRDTEAFF
once	TRBV5-1	TRBJ2-5	.	TGCGCCAGCAGCGTAGGGGGTCGTGTGGAGACCCAGTACTTC	CASSVGGRVETQYF
.	TRBV28	TRBJ1-1	.	TGTGCCAGCAGTTTACAGGCTAAATCTGAAGCTTTCTTT	CASSLQAKSEAFF
few	TRBV6-4	TRBJ1-5	TRBD1	TGTGCCAGCAGTGCCCGGGACAGATATCCCTTGAGCAATCAGCCCCAGCATTTT	CASSARDRYPLSNQPQHF
few	TRBV19	TRBJ1-5	TRBD1	TGTGCCAGTAAAGGACAGGGGGATCAGCCCCAGCATTTT	CASKGQGDQPQHF
.	TRBV27	TRBJ2-1	.	TGTGCCAGTCTCCCGGGATCCAGCTCCTACAATGAGCAGTTCTTC	CASLPGSSSYNEQFF
.	TRBV6-5	TRBJ1-5	.	TGTGCCAGCAGTTGGGCACCCGATCAGCCCCAGCATTTT	CASSWAPDQPQHF
.	TRBV6-5	TRBJ1-2	TRBD1	TGTGCCAGCACCGACAGGGCCAGAGCTAACTATGGCTACACCTTC	CASTDRARANYGYTF
.	TRBV19	TRBJ2-3	.	TGTGCCAGTGCGCGGACAGAGAGCACAGATACGCAGTATTTT	CASARTESTDTQYF
.	TRBV28	TRBJ2-7	.	TGTGCCAGCAGCCCGGCCTGGATAGGGGTTGAGCAGTACTTC	CASSPAWIGVEQYF
.	TRBV4-2	TRBJ2-7	TRBD1	TGTGCCAGCAGCCGCCAACAGGGGGCCATTACCTACGAGCAGTACTTC	CASSRQQGAITYEQYF
.	TRBV10-3	TRBJ2-1	.	TGTGCCATCAGTGAGGGGCTAGCGCTCGGCAATGAGCAGTTCTTC	CAISEGLALGNEQFF
few	TRBV27	TRBJ2-5	TRBD1	TGTGCCAGCAGTCGCCAGGACAGGGGAGAGACCCAGTACTTC	CASSRQDRGETQYF
.	TRBV11-2	TRBJ2-7	TRBD2	TGTGCCAGCAGCATCACCGGGACTAGCGACTCCTACGAGCAGTACTTC	CASSITGTSDSYEQYF
.	TRBV4-2	TRBJ1-2	.	TGTGCCAGCAGCCAACAATATAACTATGGCTACACCTTC	CASSQQYNYGYTF
many	TRBV18	TRBJ2-2	.	TGTGCCAGCCAGAACACCGGGGAGCTGTTTTTT	CASQNTGELFF
once	TRBV7-9	TRBJ2-5	.	TGTGCCAGCAGCTTTTGGGAGGGGGGCAAAGAGACCCAGTACTTC	CASSFWEGGKETQYF
medium-sized	TRBV6-1	TRBJ1-1	TRBD1	TGTGCCAGCAGTGCGACAGGGGGCAGGACTGAAGCTTTCTTT	CASSATGGRTEAFF
.	TRBV29-1	TRBJ2-1	TRBD2	TGCAGCGTTAACGGGGTGGGCGGGAGTGGCGGCAATGAGCAGTTCTTC	CSVNGVGGSGGNEQFF
few	TRBV5-4	TRBJ2-2	TRBD1	TGTGCCAGCAGCCCGGGACAGGGGGCTTCGGGGGAGCTGTTTTTT	CASSPGQGASGELFF
.	TRBV20-1	TRBJ2-4	.	TGCAGTGCCGGGCCGAAAAACATTCAGTACTTC	CSAGPKNIQYF
.	TRBV7-9	TRBJ2-3	TRBD2	TGTGCCAGCAGCTTCCGGGCGGGAGGTACCACAGATACGCAGTATTTT	CASSFRAGGTTDTQYF
.	TRBV10-2	TRBJ2-7	.	TGCGCCAGCAGTGAGTCTTCACGCTACGAGCAGTACTTC	CASSESSRYEQYF
.	TRBV7-2	TRBJ2-5	TRBD2	TGTGCCAGCAGCTTAGGGGCGGGAGGGTCACAAGAGACCCAGTACTTC	CASSLGAGGSQETQYF
.	TRBV18	TRBJ1-1	TRBD1	TGTGCCAGCTCACCAAACGACAGGGACACTGAAGCTTTCTTT	CASSPNDRDTEAFF
.	TRBV12-5	TRBJ1-1	.	TGTGCCACAACCCCCGGGGAGGGCACTGAAGCTTTCTTT	CATTPGEGTEAFF
.	TRBV19	TRBJ2-3	TRBD1	TGTGCCAGTAGTATATGGGGACAGGGGGCAGATACGCAGTATTTT	CASSIWGQGADTQYF
.	TRBV19	TRBJ2-3	TRBD2	TGTGCCAGTAGTATCGATGGGCTAGCGGCCACAGATACGCAGTATTTT	CASSIDGLAATDTQYF
.	TRBV9	TRBJ1-4	TRBD1	TGTGCCAGCAGCGTCCGCGAAGGGGGGACAGGGTTTGAAAAACTGTTTTTT	CASSVREGGTGFEKLFF
.	TRBV19	TRBJ1-2	.	TGTGCCAGTAGTATACGGTATCCGGTGGGCTACACCTTC	CASSIRYPVGYTF
.	TRBV28	TRBJ2-7	TRBD1	TGTGCCAGAAAAACAGGGGGCGCCCCGGACGAGCAGTACTTC	CARKTGGAPDEQYF
.	TRBV19	TRBJ1-1	.	TGTGCCAGTACTTCAGCCCAACCGTATGAAGCTTTCTTT	CASTSAQPYEAFF
.	TRBV2	TRBJ2-7	.	TGTGCCAGCAGTGAGCGCCAGGTCGACCTGGGGTACGAGCAGTACTTC	CASSERQVDLGYEQYF
.	TRBV19	TRBJ2-1	TRBD2	TGTGCCAGTAGTCCGCAGACTAGCGGGGGTTACAATGAGCAGTTCTTC	CASSPQTSGGYNEQFF
.	TRBV25-1	TRBJ2-7	.	TGTGCCAGCAGGTCCTCCTACGAGCAGTACTTC	CASRSSYEQYF
.	TRBV18	TRBJ2-3	TRBD2	TGTGCCAGCACTACGGGAGGCACGGGCACAGATACGCAGTATTTT	CASTTGGTGTDTQYF
.	TRBV28	TRBJ1-2	.	TGTGCCAGCAGTTTATCCAACTATGGCTACACCTTC	CASSLSNYGYTF
.	TRBV30	TRBJ2-3	TRBD2	TGTGCCTGGAGTCGGACTAGCCTTAACCCGAGCACAGATACGCAGTATTTT	CAWSRTSLNPSTDTQYF